This TCR beta chain was sequenced for a study of T cell responses to AZD1222 COVID-19 vaccine. Study-level results: Repertoires were obtained solely post-peak T cell response.

This clone occurred a few times. Its cognate antigen is unknown. Clones were sequenced by immunoSEQ multiplex PCR, and TCRdb holds only the in-frame ones, with some missing. The repertoire includes 150,000 to 200,000 clones, about 90% of them detected once, and around a tenth sits in the top ten. CDR3 length equals 15 residues. Germline V gene data show CDR1 as SGHTA and CDR2 as FQGNSA. The V and J ends lost 1 base and 7 bases, in that order; junction bases with no gene match: 4. The genes are TRBV7-2 and TRBJ1-4, with 9 bases fitting TRBD1. Sequencing used peripheral blood, obtained 28 days after the second AZD1222 dose. The clonotype originates from an adult who received the AZD1222 COVID-19 vaccine. Here the CDR3 reads CASSLGTGVVEKLFF. The CDR3 nucleotides are TGTGCCAGCAGCTTAGGGACAGGGGTTGTTGAAAAACTGTTTTTT.